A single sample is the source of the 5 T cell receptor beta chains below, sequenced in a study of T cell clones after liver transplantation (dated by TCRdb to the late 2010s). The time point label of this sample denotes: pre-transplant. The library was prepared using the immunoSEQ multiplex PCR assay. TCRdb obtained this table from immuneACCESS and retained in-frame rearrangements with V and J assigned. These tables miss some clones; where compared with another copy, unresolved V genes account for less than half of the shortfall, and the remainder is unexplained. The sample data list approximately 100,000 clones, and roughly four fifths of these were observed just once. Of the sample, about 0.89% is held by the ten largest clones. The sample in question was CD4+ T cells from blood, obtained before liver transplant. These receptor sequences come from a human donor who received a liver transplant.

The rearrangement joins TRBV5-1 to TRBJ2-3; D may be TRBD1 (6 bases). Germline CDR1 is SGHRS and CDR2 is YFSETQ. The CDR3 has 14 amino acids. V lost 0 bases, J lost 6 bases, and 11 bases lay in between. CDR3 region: CASSLDRVADTQYF. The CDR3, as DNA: TGCGCCAGCAGCTTGGACAGGGTCGCCGATACGCAGTATTTT. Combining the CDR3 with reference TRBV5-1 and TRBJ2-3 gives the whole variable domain KAGVTQTPRYLIKTRGQQVTLSCSPISGHRSVSWYQQTPGQGLQFLFEYFSETQRNKGNFPGRFSGRQFSNSRSEMNVSTLELGDSALYLCASSLDRVADTQYFGPGTRLTVL.

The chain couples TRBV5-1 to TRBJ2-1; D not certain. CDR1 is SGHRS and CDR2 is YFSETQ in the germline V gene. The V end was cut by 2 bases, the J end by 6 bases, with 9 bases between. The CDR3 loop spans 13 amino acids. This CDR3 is CASSFASGNEQFF. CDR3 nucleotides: TGCGCCAGCAGCTTCGCTTCGGGCAATGAGCAGTTCTTC.

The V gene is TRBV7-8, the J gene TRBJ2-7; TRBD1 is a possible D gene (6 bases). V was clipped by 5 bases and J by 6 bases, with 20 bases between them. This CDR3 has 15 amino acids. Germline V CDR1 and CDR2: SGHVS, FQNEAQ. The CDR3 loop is CASSPPGERGGEQYF. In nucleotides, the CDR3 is TGTGCCAGCAGCCCACCAGGGGAGAGAGGGGGCGAGCAGTACTTC.

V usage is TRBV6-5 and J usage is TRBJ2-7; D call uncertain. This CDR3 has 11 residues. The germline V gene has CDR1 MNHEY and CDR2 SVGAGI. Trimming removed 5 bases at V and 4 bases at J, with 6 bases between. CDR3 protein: CASSKQYEQYF. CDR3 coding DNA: TGTGCCAGCAGTAAACAGTACGAGCAGTACTTC.

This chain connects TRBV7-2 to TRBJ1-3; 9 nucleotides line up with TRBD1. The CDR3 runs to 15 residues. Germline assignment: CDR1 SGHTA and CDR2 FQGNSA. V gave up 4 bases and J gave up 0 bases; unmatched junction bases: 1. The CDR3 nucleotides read TGTGCCAGCAGCTGGGGACAGGGCTCTGGAAACACCATATATTTT. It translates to CASSWGQGSGNTIYF. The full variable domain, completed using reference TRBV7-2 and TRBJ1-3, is GAGVSQSPSNKVTEKGKDVELRCDPISGHTALYWYRQSLGQGLEFLIYFQGNSAPDKSGLPSDRFSAERTGGSVSTLTIQRTQQEDSAVYLCASSWGQGSGNTIYFGEGSWLTVV.